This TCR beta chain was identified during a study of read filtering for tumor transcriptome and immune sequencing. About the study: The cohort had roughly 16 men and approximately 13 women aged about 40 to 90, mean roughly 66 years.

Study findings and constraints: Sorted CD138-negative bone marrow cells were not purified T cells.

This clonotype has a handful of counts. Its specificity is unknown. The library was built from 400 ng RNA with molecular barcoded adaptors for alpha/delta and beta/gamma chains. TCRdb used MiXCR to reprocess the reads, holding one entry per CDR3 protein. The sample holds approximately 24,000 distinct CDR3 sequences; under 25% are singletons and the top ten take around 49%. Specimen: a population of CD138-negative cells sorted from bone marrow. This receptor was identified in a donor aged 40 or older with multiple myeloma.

DNA for the CDR3: TGTGCCAGCAGCTTAGGTTATAGCACAGATACGCAGTATTTT. It specifies CASSLGYSTDTQYF. The chain couples TRBV11-2 to TRBJ2-3; D unclear. The V and J ends lost 1 base and 0 bases respectively, with 5 bases between them. Germline values: CDR1 SGHAT, CDR2 FQNNGV. This CDR3 has 14 residues. Full variable domain (missing parts from reference TRBV11-2 and TRBJ2-3): EAGVAQSPRYKIIEKRQSVAFWCNPISGHATLYWYQQILGQGPKLLIQFQNNGVVDDSQLPKDRFSAERLKGVDSTLKIQPAKLEDSAVYLCASSLGYSTDTQYFGPGTRLTVL.